A single sample gave rise to the 25 T cell receptor beta chains below, sequenced in a study of PD-L1 blockade in urothelial cancer. Time point described: pretreatment peripheral blood. Sequencing used immunoSEQ multiplex PCR; TCRdb keeps in-frame clones, though not all of them. The top ten clones hold roughly 1.8% of a sample with approximately 50,000 clones, 82% of them seen once. This specimen was PBMCs, taken around atezolizumab (anti-PD-L1) treatment. These receptors were taken from a man aged 50 or older with urothelial cancer.

This chain connects TRBV5-1 to TRBJ1-3; unclear D gene. V lost 1 base to trimming and J lost 2 bases, with 7 bases between them. The CDR3 loop spans 14 amino acids. Germline CDR1 SGHRS, CDR2 YFSETQ. CDR3: CASSLSTPGNTIYF. The CDR3 DNA is TGCGCCAGCAGCTTGTCGACACCTGGAAACACCATATATTTT.

This clone has ten or more counts. The V gene is TRBV5-8, the J gene TRBJ2-2; TRBD1 matches at 8 bases. The germline V gene has CDR1 SGHTS and CDR2 YDEGEE. CDR3 length: 14 amino acids. Trimming took 4 bases from V and 6 from J; bases not matched to a gene: 5. CDR3 sequence (DNA): TGTGCCAGCAGCCCAGGGACAGGCGCCGGGGAGCTGTTTTTT. Translating gives CASSPGTGAGELFF.

V and J are TRBV19 and TRBJ1-5; TRBD1 aligns across 12 bases. This CDR3 contains 15 residues. J lost 7 bases, V lost 4 bases, and 5 bases had no gene match. Germline-derived CDR1 and CDR2 are LNHDA and SQIVND (reference sequence). Here the CDR3 reads CASSTGTGGGQPQHF. Here the CDR3 DNA reads TGTGCCAGTAGTACCGGGACAGGGGGCGGGCAGCCCCAGCATTTT.

The V and J genes are TRBV5-1 and TRBJ2-1; TRBD2 agrees at 12 bases. The CDR3 covers 15 residues. Trimming took 0 bases from V and 6 from J; bases not matched to a gene: 1. CDR1 and CDR2 (germline): SGHRS, YFSETQ. Here the CDR3 reads CASSLVTSGGNEQFF. The CDR3, as DNA: TGCGCCAGCAGCTTGGTGACTAGCGGGGGCAATGAGCAGTTCTTC.

The rearrangement uses TRBV5-6 and TRBJ1-4; 8 bases are a match to TRBD1. Germline trimming cut 2 bases from V and 7 bases from J; bases unmatched to any gene: 4. This CDR3 has 14 amino acids. Germline V gives CDR1 SGHDT, CDR2 YYEEEE. CDR3: CASSFRGPGEKLFF. The CDR3 nucleotides read TGTGCCAGCAGCTTCAGGGGGCCTGGTGAAAAACTGTTTTTT.

The rearrangement uses TRBV10-3 and TRBJ1-3; no definite D call. V was shortened by 3 bases and J by 0 bases, with 12 bases between the two germline ends. The CDR3 consists of 16 residues. In germline, CDR1 is ENHRY, CDR2 SYGVKD. CDR3 loop: CAISDSQTRSGNTIYF. The CDR3 region has the DNA TGTGCCATCAGTGATTCACAGACCCGCTCTGGAAACACCATATATTTT.

Comments on this clone: This specimen includes other DNA sequences encoding the same CDR3. This chain uses TRBV7-9 with TRBJ1-4; unclear D gene. Germline loops: CDR1 SEHNR, CDR2 FQNEAQ (reference sequence). This CDR3 is 13 amino acids long. The V end was cut by 2 bases, the J end by 4 bases, with 5 bases between. CDR3 in amino acids: CASSLTSNEKLFF. CDR3 DNA: TGTGCCAGCAGCTTAACGAGTAATGAAAAACTGTTTTTT.

This rearrangement joins TRBV29-1 to TRBJ2-7; 8 nucleotides agree with TRBD1. CDR1 is SQVTM, CDR2 ANQGSEA, per germline. The length of the CDR3 is 13 residues. J gave up 4 bases and V 3 bases, and 5 bases lay outside the gene matches. CDR3 nucleotide sequence: TGCAGCGTTGAGGGAAGACAGGGGTACGAGCAGTACTTC. Protein: CSVEGRQGYEQYF.

This chain joins TRBV10-2 and TRBJ2-1, with 12 bases lining up with TRBD2. Germline assignment: CDR1 WSHSY and CDR2 SAAADI. The CDR3 length is 15 residues. Trimming took 5 bases from V and 11 from J; bases not matched to a gene: 10. CDR3 bases: TGCGCCAGCAGTCCCGGGACTAGCGGGTCCTTGAAGCAGTTCTTC. Its protein product is CASSPGTSGSLKQFF.

This chain connects TRBV18 to TRBJ2-3; no clear D. Trimming removed 0 bases from V and 0 bases from J, with 10 bases in between. The CDR3 length is 16 residues. Germline CDR1 and CDR2: KGHSH and LQKENI. CDR3: CASSPPEIGSTDTQYF. CDR3 in DNA: TGTGCCAGCTCACCACCGGAGATAGGTAGCACAGATACGCAGTATTTT.

The chain uses TRBV19 and TRBJ1-2; D might be TRBD1 (5 bases). Trimming pared 0 bases from V and 0 bases from J, leaving 11 bases between. CDR3 length: 16 amino acids. Germline V gene lookup returns CDR1 LNHDA and CDR2 SQIVND (reference sequence). The CDR3 here is CASSIDGGTSNYGYTF. CDR3 nucleotide sequence: TGTGCCAGTAGTATAGACGGGGGAACTTCTAACTATGGCTACACCTTC.

The chain uses TRBV6-5 and TRBJ1-1; D not resolved. Trimming took 6 bases from V and 1 from J, leaving 9 bases between them. CDR1 and CDR2 (germline): MNHEY, SVGAGI. CDR3 length: 13 amino acids. The CDR3 coding sequence is TGTGCCAGCAGCCCGGGGAGGAACACTGAAGCTTTCTTT. It yields the protein CASSPGRNTEAFF.

J is TRBJ2-3 and V is TRBV9; a weak D match, TRBD2 (7 bases). V was pared by 2 bases and J by 4 bases, with 17 bases between. The CDR3 extends over 16 amino acids. Germline CDR1 reads SGDLS; CDR2 reads YYNGEE. The CDR3 coding sequence is TGTGCCAGCAGCGTTACAGGGACGGGGAGGGCAGATACGCAGTATTTT. This encodes CASSVTGTGRADTQYF.

The chain couples TRBV14 to TRBJ1-1, with 9 bases that match TRBD1. CDR3 length equals 13 residues. V dropped 4 bases and J dropped 11; count of bases not matched to a gene: 8. Germline V lookup: CDR1 SGHDN, CDR2 FVKESK. CDR3 sequence reads: CASSPGLGQGAFF. The DNA for the CDR3 is TGTGCCAGCAGCCCTGGGCTCGGACAGGGGGCTTTCTTT.

The J gene is TRBJ1-3, the V gene TRBV7-9, with D perhaps matching TRBD1 (5 bases). The CDR3 runs 15 residues. V shed 5 bases and J shed 2 bases, with 13 bases lying between them. Germline V gives CDR1 SEHNR, CDR2 FQNEAQ (reference sequence). CDR3 region: CASSPGGAPGNTIYF. The CDR3 DNA sequence: TGTGCCAGCAGCCCCGGCGGGGCCCCTGGAAACACCATATATTTT. The entire variable domain, with the rest obtained from reference TRBV7-9 and TRBJ1-3, is as follows: DTGVSQNPRHKITKRGQNVTFRCDPISEHNRLYWYRQTLGQGPEFLTYFQNEAQLEKSRLLSDRFSAERPKGSFSTLEIQRTEQGDSAMYLCASSPGGAPGNTIYFGEGSWLTVV.

The chain employs TRBV6-1 and TRBJ2-6; tentative D call: TRBD2 (6 bases). Trimming removed 0 bases at V and 0 bases at J, with 9 bases between. Germline loops: CDR1 MNHNS, CDR2 SASEGT. CDR3 size: 17 residues. CDR3 in amino acids: CASSEAGLYSGANVLTF. The CDR3 DNA follows: TGTGCCAGCAGTGAAGCGGGACTGTACTCTGGGGCCAACGTCCTGACTTTC.

The chain couples TRBV11-2 to TRBJ1-1, with TRBD1 identical over 7 bases. Trimming cost V 6 bases and J 0 bases; bases outside gene matches: 7. The CDR3 length is 15 residues. Germline CDR1 is SGHAT and CDR2 is FQNNGV. CDR3 residues: CASSSWTGLNTEAFF. The CDR3 DNA follows: TGTGCCAGCAGTTCCTGGACAGGCCTGAACACTGAAGCTTTCTTT.

CDR3 in amino acids: CAIKDRGTDTQYF. CDR3 in DNA: TGTGCCATCAAGGACAGGGGCACAGATACGCAGTATTTT. J is TRBJ2-3 and V is TRBV6-5, with TRBD1 matching over 8 bases. The V gene's germline CDR1 is MNHEY and CDR2 SVGAGI. V trimming: 10 bases; J trimming: 1 base; junction bases outside the gene matches: 4. The CDR3 covers 13 residues.

The J gene is TRBJ2-4, the V gene TRBV29-1; D ambiguous. Between the trimmed V and J ends, which lost 0 bases and 0 bases, there was a span of 9 bases. This CDR3 contains 15 residues. The germline V gene encodes CDR1 SQVTM and CDR2 ANQGSEA. Written as DNA, the CDR3 is TGCAGCGTTGAAGATCCCAGGATAGCCAAAAACATTCAGTACTTC. Protein product: CSVEDPRIAKNIQYF.

This chain links TRBV5-4 with TRBJ2-1; TRBD2 matches at 16 bases. Germline lookup yields CDR1 SGHNT and CDR2 YYREEE (reference sequence). The CDR3 is 18 residues long. The junction had 8 bases not matched to a gene; V was cut back by 0 bases and J by 8 bases. In DNA, the CDR3 is TGTGCCAGCAGCTTGGCCTTCGGGACTAGCGGGAGGGGGGATGAGCAGTTCTTC. Its translation is CASSLAFGTSGRGDEQFF. The full variable domain, rest sourced from reference TRBV5-4 and TRBJ2-1, is ETGVTQSPTHLIKTRGQQVTLRCSSQSGHNTVSWYQQALGQGPQFIFQYYREEENGRGNFPPRFSGLQFPNYSSELNVNALELDDSALYLCASSLAFGTSGRGDEQFFGPGTRLTVL.

V usage is TRBV7-8 and J usage is TRBJ1-2; tentative D call: TRBD1 (5 bases). Deletions cut 2 bases from V and 7 bases from J, with 11 bases between. The CDR3 is made up of 13 amino acids. Looked up from germline, CDR1 is SGHVS and CDR2 is FQNEAQ. The CDR3 coding sequence is TGTGCCAGCAGCTTATACGGGGGGACTGGCTACACCTTC. This codes for CASSLYGGTGYTF.

The rearrangement uses TRBV5-1 and TRBJ2-5; 11 bases map to TRBD2. Losses at the gene ends were 4 bases for V and 4 bases for J; bases not matched to a gene: 9. The CDR3 runs 16 residues. CDR1 is SGHRS, CDR2 YFSETQ, per germline. For the CDR3, the DNA is TGCGCCAGCAGCGGGTTTAGCGGGGGGGCCGTAGAGACCCAGTACTTC. Its protein is CASSGFSGGAVETQYF.

This clone was counted once. The chain recombines TRBV20-1 with TRBJ2-7; 8 positions agree with TRBD1. With 6 bases clipped from V and 6 bases from J, the junction kept 4 bases outside the gene matches. From germline, CDR1 is DFQATT and CDR2 SNEGSKA (reference sequence). The CDR3 contains 11 residues. CDR3 bases: TGCAGTGCAACGACAGGGGCCGAGCAGTACGTC. Residues: CSATTGAEQYV.

The rearrangement joins TRBV2 to TRBJ2-3, with D unresolved. Germline V gene sequence: CDR1 SNHLY, CDR2 FYNNEI. V was pared by 3 bases and J by 0 bases, with 13 bases between. CDR3 size: 16 residues. The CDR3 spells CASSDKSRLSTDTQYF. CDR3 nucleotide sequence: TGTGCCAGCAGTGATAAGAGCCGACTTAGCACAGATACGCAGTATTTT.

The chain carries TRBV29-1 and TRBJ1-1; D may be TRBD1 (6 bases). V lost 7 bases, J lost 0 bases, and 12 bases lay in between. The CDR3 extends over 13 amino acids. CDR1 and CDR2 (germline): SQVTM, ANQGSEA. The CDR3 here is CSGRGGLNTEAFF. The DNA for the CDR3 is TGCAGCGGGCGGGGGGGCTTGAACACTGAAGCTTTCTTT.